This is a list of T cell receptor beta chains from one sample in a study of spatial heterogeneity in lung cancer. TCRdb fed the 5' RACE reads into MiXCR, producing one record per CDR3 protein. The table shows under 100,000 distinct CDR3 sequences, with roughly 10% occurring only once. This specimen consisted of PBMCs, obtained at surgery. Source of these receptors: a male donor with early-stage non-small cell lung cancer. CDR3s include the opening cysteine and the closing phenylalanine or tryptophan. Fields, in order: CDR3 protein, CDR3 DNA, clone size, D gene, V gene, J gene. A D gene is named only where the DNA matches it firmly. Clone size, where shown, is once, few, many, or a class for clones that have expanded.

CDR3: CASSLEGTGDYGYTF; DNA: TGTGCCAGCAGCTTGGAGGGCACAGGGGACTATGGCTACACCTTC; size: -; D: TRBD1; V: TRBV5-5; J: TRBJ1-2
CDR3: CASTNMENTEAFF; DNA: TGTGCCAGCACAAACATGGAGAACACTGAAGCTTTCTTT; size: few; D: -; V: TRBV6-6; J: TRBJ1-1
CDR3: CASSQAQGQVGYGYTF; DNA: TGTGCCAGCAGCCAGGCTCAAGGGCAGGTCGGCTATGGCTACACCTTC; size: few; D: -; V: TRBV4-2; J: TRBJ1-2
CDR3: CASSYTGGTYSNQPQHF; DNA: TGTGCCAGCAGTTATACAGGGGGGACTTATAGCAATCAGCCCCAGCATTTT; size: -; D: TRBD1; V: TRBV6-6; J: TRBJ1-5
CDR3: CASSYFGAPRFTEAFF; DNA: TGTGCCAGCAGTTATTTTGGGGCCCCACGGTTTACTGAAGCTTTCTTT; size: many; D: -; V: TRBV6-5; J: TRBJ1-1
CDR3: CASSLVYDEQYF; DNA: TGTGCCAGCAGCTTAGTCTACGACGAGCAGTACTTC; size: -; D: -; V: TRBV7-2; J: TRBJ2-7
CDR3: CASSSSPGSDTQYF; DNA: TGCGCCAGCAGTTCTTCCCCGGGGTCGGATACGCAGTATTTT; size: -; D: -; V: TRBV5-1; J: TRBJ2-3
CDR3: CASSVAAGPPTDTQYF; DNA: TGTGCCAGCAGCGTAGCGGCGGGCCCACCCACAGATACGCAGTATTTT; size: -; D: -; V: TRBV9; J: TRBJ2-3
CDR3: CASSPSGGIYTDTQYF; DNA: TGCGCCAGCAGCCCAAGCGGGGGGATCTATACAGATACGCAGTATTTT; size: many; D: TRBD2; V: TRBV4-3; J: TRBJ2-3
CDR3: CSVDRGTNEKLFF; DNA: TGCAGCGTCGACAGGGGAACTAATGAAAAACTGTTTTTT; size: few; D: TRBD1; V: TRBV29-1; J: TRBJ1-4
CDR3: CASQGQGGYNEQFF; DNA: TGTGCCAGCCAAGGACAGGGAGGATACAATGAGCAGTTCTTC; size: many; D: TRBD1; V: TRBV7-2; J: TRBJ2-1
CDR3: CAIGKSRLAGRGDIQYF; DNA: TGTGCCATCGGAAAGTCACGACTAGCGGGAAGAGGCGACATTCAGTACTTC; size: few; D: TRBD2; V: TRBV10-3; J: TRBJ2-4
CDR3: CASSSLAPWETQYF; DNA: TGTGCCAGCAGTTCCCTGGCCCCCTGGGAGACCCAGTACTTC; size: many; D: -; V: TRBV12-3/TRBV12-4; J: TRBJ2-5
CDR3: CSVEGQWSLDTQYF; DNA: TGCAGCGTTGAAGGACAGTGGTCGTTGGATACGCAGTATTTT; size: few; D: -; V: TRBV29-1; J: TRBJ2-3
CDR3: CASSRGGSQETQYF; DNA: TGTGCCAGCAGCCGGGGGGGTAGCCAAGAGACCCAGTACTTC; size: many; D: TRBD2; V: TRBV7-2; J: TRBJ2-5
CDR3: CASSPGEGNEQFF; DNA: TGCGCCAGCAGCCCGGGGGAGGGGAATGAGCAGTTCTTC; size: many; D: TRBD2; V: TRBV5-1; J: TRBJ2-1
CDR3: CSARGGAEGTEAFF; DNA: TGCAGTGCTAGAGGCGGGGCCGAGGGCACTGAAGCTTTCTTT; size: -; D: -; V: TRBV20-1; J: TRBJ1-1
CDR3: CSVEGAGELFF; DNA: TGCAGCGTTGAGGGGGCCGGGGAGCTGTTTTTT; size: few; D: -; V: TRBV29-1; J: TRBJ2-2
CDR3: CASSFLQGQYNEQFF; DNA: TGTGCCAGCAGCTTTTTACAGGGCCAATACAATGAGCAGTTCTTC; size: -; D: -; V: TRBV7-8; J: TRBJ2-1
CDR3: CASSNRVLNSGANVLTF; DNA: TGTGCCAGCAGTAACCGGGTCCTGAACTCTGGGGCCAACGTCCTGACTTTC; size: -; D: -; V: TRBV12-3/TRBV12-4; J: TRBJ2-6
CDR3: CASSVAAGHSYEQYF; DNA: TGTGCCAGCAGCGTAGCGGCAGGACACTCCTACGAGCAGTACTTC; size: many; D: -; V: TRBV9; J: TRBJ2-7
CDR3: CASSLLPGTSQETQYF; DNA: TGCGCCAGCAGCCTCCTACCCGGGACTAGTCAAGAGACCCAGTACTTC; size: few; D: TRBD2; V: TRBV5-1; J: TRBJ2-5
CDR3: CASSLVLDQETQYF; DNA: TGCGCCAGCAGCTTGGTCCTAGACCAAGAGACCCAGTACTTC; size: few; D: -; V: TRBV5-1; J: TRBJ2-5
CDR3: CASSLTGGQETQYF; DNA: TGTGCCAGCAGCTTAACCGGGGGACAAGAGACCCAGTACTTC; size: -; D: -; V: TRBV7-2; J: TRBJ2-5
CDR3: CASSQERHTEAFF; DNA: TGCGCCAGCAGCCAAGAACGCCACACTGAAGCTTTCTTT; size: few; D: -; V: TRBV4-1; J: TRBJ1-1